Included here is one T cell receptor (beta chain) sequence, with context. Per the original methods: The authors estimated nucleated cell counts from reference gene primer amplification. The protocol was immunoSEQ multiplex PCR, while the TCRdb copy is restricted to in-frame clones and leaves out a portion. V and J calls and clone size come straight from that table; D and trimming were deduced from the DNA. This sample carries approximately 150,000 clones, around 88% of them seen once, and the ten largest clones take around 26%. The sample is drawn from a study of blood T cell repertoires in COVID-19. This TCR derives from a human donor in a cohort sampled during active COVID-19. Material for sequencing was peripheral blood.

The DNA for the CDR3 is TGTGCCAGTAGTCCTAGAGGAGGTATTTGGTATGGCTACACCTTC. Protein: CASSPRGGIWYGYTF. The chain links TRBV19 to TRBJ1-2; no clear D gene. V lost 5 bases and J lost 5, with 18 bases in between. The CDR3 length is 15 residues. From germline, CDR1 is LNHDA and CDR2 SQIVND (reference sequence).